The T cell receptor (beta chain) under discussion was sequenced for a study of blood T cell repertoires in COVID-19. At the level of the study: There were acute and convalescent COVID-19 samples, and they came from the United States, Italy and Spain.

Profiled with immunoSEQ multiplex PCR; TCRdb holds only in-frame clones, not every one. In the table there are about 94,000 clones, around 82% of which are singletons. The V end was cut by 3 bases, the J end by 5 bases, with 6 bases between. CDR3 length: 12 amino acids. CDR1 SGDLS and CDR2 YYNGEE come from the germline V gene. The sequence was collected from a man between 60 and 75 years old with acute or convalescent COVID-19. What was sequenced was peripheral blood. The chain couples TRBV9 to TRBJ1-3; D possibly corresponds to TRBD1 (5 bases). CDR3 region: CASSADRNTIYF. The CDR3 region has the DNA TGTGCCAGCAGCGCGGACAGAAACACCATATATTTT.